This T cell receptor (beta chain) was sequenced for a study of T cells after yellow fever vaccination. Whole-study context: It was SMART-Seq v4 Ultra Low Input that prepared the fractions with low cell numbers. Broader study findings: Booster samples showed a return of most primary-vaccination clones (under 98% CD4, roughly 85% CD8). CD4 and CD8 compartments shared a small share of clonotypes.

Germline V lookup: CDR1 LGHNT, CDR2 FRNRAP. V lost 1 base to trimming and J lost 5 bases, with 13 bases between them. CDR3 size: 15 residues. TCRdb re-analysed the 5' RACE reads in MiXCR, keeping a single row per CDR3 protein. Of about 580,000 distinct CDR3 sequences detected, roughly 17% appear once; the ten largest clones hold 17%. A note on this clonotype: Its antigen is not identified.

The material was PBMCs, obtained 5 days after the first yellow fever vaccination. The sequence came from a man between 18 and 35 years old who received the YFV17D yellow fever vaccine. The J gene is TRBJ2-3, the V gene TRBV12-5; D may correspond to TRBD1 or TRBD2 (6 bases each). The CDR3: CASGLESGARDTQYF. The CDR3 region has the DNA TGTGCTAGTGGTTTGGAGTCGGGGGCGCGAGATACGCAGTATTTT.